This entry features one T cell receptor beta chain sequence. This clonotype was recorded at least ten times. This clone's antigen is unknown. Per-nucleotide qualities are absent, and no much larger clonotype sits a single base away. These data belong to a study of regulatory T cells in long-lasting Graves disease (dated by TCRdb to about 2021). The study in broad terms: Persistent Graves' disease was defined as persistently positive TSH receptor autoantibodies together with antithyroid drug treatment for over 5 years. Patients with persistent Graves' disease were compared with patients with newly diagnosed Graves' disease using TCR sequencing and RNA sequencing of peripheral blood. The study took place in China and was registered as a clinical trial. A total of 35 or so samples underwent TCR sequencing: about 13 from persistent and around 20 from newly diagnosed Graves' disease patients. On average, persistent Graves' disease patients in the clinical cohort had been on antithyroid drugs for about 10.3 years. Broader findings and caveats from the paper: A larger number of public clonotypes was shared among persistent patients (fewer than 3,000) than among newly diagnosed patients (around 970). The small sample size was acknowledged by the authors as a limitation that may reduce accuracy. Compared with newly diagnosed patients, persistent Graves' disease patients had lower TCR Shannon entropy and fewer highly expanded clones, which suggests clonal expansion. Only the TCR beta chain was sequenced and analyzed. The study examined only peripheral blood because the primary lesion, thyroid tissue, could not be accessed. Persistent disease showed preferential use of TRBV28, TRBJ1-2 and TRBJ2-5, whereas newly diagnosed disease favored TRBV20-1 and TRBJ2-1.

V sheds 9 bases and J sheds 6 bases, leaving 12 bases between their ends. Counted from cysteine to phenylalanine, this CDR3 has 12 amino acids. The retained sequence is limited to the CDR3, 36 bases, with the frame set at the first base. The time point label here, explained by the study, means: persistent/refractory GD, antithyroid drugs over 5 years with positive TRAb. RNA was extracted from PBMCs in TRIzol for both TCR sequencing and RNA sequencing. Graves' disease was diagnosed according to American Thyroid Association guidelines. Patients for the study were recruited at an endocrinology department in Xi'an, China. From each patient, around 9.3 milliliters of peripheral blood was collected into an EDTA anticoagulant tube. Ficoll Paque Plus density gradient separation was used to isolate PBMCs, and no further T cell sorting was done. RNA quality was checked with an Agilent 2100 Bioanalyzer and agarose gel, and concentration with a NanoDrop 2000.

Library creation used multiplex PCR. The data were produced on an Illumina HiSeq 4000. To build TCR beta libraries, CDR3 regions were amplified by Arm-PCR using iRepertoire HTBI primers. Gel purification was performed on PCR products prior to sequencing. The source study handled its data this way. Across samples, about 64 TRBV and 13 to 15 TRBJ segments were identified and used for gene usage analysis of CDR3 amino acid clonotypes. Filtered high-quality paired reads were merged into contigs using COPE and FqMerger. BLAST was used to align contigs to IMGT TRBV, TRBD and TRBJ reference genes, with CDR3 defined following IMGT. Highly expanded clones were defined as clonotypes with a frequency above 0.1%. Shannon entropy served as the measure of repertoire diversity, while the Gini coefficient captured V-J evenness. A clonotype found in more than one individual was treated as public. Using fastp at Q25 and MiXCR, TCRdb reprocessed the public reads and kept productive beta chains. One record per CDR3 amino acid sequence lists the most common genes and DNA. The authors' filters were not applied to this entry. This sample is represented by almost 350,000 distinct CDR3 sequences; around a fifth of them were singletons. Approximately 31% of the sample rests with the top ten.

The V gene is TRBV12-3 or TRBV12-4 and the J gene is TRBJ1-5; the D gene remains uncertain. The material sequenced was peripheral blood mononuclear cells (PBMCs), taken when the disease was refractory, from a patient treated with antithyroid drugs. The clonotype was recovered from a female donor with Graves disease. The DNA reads TGTGCCAGGTTGGGCCGGGCTCAGCCCCAGCATTTT. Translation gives CARLGRAQPQHF.